Below, 24 T cell receptor beta chains from the same sample are listed, as sequenced in a study of shared clonotypes between healthy human individuals. Generated by immunoSEQ multiplex PCR, the TCRdb table keeps only in-frame clones and is missing some. The sample includes millions of clones, about 95% of them seen just once. Naive-designated CD8 cells lacked CD45RO, were positively enriched for CCR7, and omitted terminally differentiated effector memory CD45RA+ cells. Sequenced input: naive CD8+ T cells sorted from blood. These receptors were collected from a man aged 18 to 30 in good health.

This chain links TRBV6-1 with TRBJ2-1; D unresolved. The ends were cut back, 3 bases at V and 6 bases at J, with 9 bases in the middle. Germline values: CDR1 MNHNS, CDR2 SASEGT. The CDR3 totals 13 residues. The CDR3 coding sequence is TGTGCCAGCAGTGAGGCACAGCGCAATGAGCAGTTCTTC. Amino acids: CASSEAQRNEQFF.

The chain carries TRBV7-9 and TRBJ2-7; D possibly corresponds to TRBD1 (6 bases). Germline-derived CDR1 and CDR2 are SEHNR and FQNEAQ (reference sequence). This CDR3 has 15 amino acids. V dropped 5 bases and J dropped 5 bases, with 19 bases sitting between them. The CDR3 loop reads CASSQSPDRSHEQYF. The CDR3 DNA reads TGTGCCAGCAGCCAAAGCCCGGACAGAAGCCACGAGCAGTACTTC. The entire variable domain, with the rest obtained from reference TRBV7-9 and TRBJ2-7, is as follows: DTGVSQNPRHKITKRGQNVTFRCDPISEHNRLYWYRQTLGQGPEFLTYFQNEAQLEKSRLLSDRFSAERPKGSFSTLEIQRTEQGDSAMYLCASSQSPDRSHEQYFGPGTRLTVT.

V usage is TRBV14 and J usage is TRBJ2-7; unclear D gene. Germline V gene lookup returns CDR1 SGHDN and CDR2 FVKESK. V lost 1 base, J lost 7 bases, and 11 bases lay in between. This CDR3 comprises 13 residues. In nucleotides, the CDR3 is TGTGCCAGCAGCCAAGTGACCGCTAATGAGCAGTACTTC. Translated, it gives CASSQVTANEQYF.

J is TRBJ1-2 and V is TRBV4-3; D is possibly TRBD1 (6 bases). CDR1 LGHNA and CDR2 YSLEER come from the germline V gene. V was trimmed by 1 base and J by 6 bases, leaving 9 bases between them. This CDR3 region has 13 residues. CDR3 loop: CASSQVSGDGYTF. The CDR3 nucleotides are TGCGCCAGCAGCCAAGTTTCAGGGGATGGCTACACCTTC.

The table lists this clone with a count of one. V usage is TRBV9 and J usage is TRBJ2-1; D is perhaps TRBD2 (5 bases). Between the trimmed V and J ends, which lost 0 bases and 7 bases, there was a span of 17 bases. This CDR3 has 16 amino acids. Germline CDR1 reads SGDLS; CDR2 reads YYNGEE. This chain's CDR3 is CASSVAAGLYLNEQFF. The CDR3 DNA follows: TGTGCCAGCAGCGTAGCTGCGGGCCTATACCTGAATGAGCAGTTCTTC.

The V gene is TRBV6-5, the J gene TRBJ2-2; D might be TRBD1 or TRBD2, each matching 5 bases. V was cut by 0 bases and J by 6 bases, with 11 bases left in between. The germline gives CDR1 MNHEY, CDR2 SVGAGI. The CDR3 is made up of 15 amino acids. In nucleotides, the CDR3 is TGTGCCAGCAGTTACTCGGGACCCATCCCCGGGGAGCTGTTTTTT. This codes for CASSYSGPIPGELFF.

The J gene is TRBJ2-5, the V gene TRBV13, with no clear D. Germline V CDR1 and CDR2: PRHDT, FYEKMQ (reference sequence). The CDR3 has 16 amino acids. V shed 4 bases and J shed 1 base, with 16 bases lying between them. The CDR3 is CASSSADDLGQETQYF. The CDR3 nucleotides read TGTGCCAGCAGCTCTGCCGATGACCTTGGCCAAGAGACCCAGTACTTC.

A note on this clone: The sample carries other DNA sequences with the same CDR3. J is TRBJ2-7 and V is TRBV6-6; D not certain. CDR1 is MNHNY, CDR2 SVGAGI, per germline (reference sequence). V dropped 0 bases and J dropped 1 base, with 1 base sitting between them. CDR3 length: 12 amino acids. The chain's CDR3 is CASSYSSYEQYF. The CDR3, as DNA: TGTGCCAGCAGTTACTCATCCTACGAGCAGTACTTC.

This chain joins TRBV27 and TRBJ2-2, with D possibly TRBD1 on 5 matching bases. The CDR3 extends over 16 amino acids. V lost 2 bases and J 0 bases, leaving 10 bases between the germline ends. Germline V gene data show CDR1 as MNHEY and CDR2 as SMNVEV (reference sequence). The CDR3 loop is CASSLGWGPNTGELFF. The DNA of the CDR3 is TGTGCCAGCAGTTTAGGTTGGGGCCCGAACACCGGGGAGCTGTTTTTT.

The chain links TRBV11-2 to TRBJ2-1; TRBD1 or TRBD2 may be the D gene (6 bases each). The germline CDR1 and CDR2 sequences are SGHAT and FQNNGV. Trimming left V 0 bases short and J 10 bases short, with 10 bases between. The CDR3 has 13 amino acids. The DNA for the CDR3 is TGTGCCAGCAGCTTAGATCCGGGGGCCGAGCAGTTCTTC. It encodes CASSLDPGAEQFF.

This chain joins TRBV4-1 and TRBJ2-1; D unresolved. Germline V CDR1 and CDR2: MGHRA, YSYEKL. Trimming took 1 base from V and 7 from J, leaving 8 bases between them. The CDR3 contains 13 residues. CDR3 DNA sequence: TGCGCCAGCAGCCAAGTTCAGGAGAATGAGCAGTTCTTC. Its protein is CASSQVQENEQFF.

The chain is built from TRBV27 and TRBJ1-2; TRBD1 agrees at 10 bases. The trim removed 4 bases at V and 4 bases at J, leaving 6 bases unmatched. This CDR3 has 15 residues. Germline V gene sequence: CDR1 MNHEY, CDR2 SMNVEV (reference sequence). This CDR3 reads CASSSWDRGFYGYTF. The DNA for the CDR3 is TGTGCCAGCAGTTCCTGGGACAGGGGTTTCTATGGCTACACCTTC.

The CDR3 sequence: CAISEPSVTGTVYEAFF. CDR3 bases: TGTGCCATCAGTGAGCCATCCGTTACGGGGACGGTATATGAAGCTTTCTTT. The gene calls are TRBV10-3 and TRBJ1-1; TRBD1 might be the D (5 bases). Germline V lookup: CDR1 ENHRY, CDR2 SYGVKD. With 2 bases removed from V and 7 bases from J, the gap between germline ends came to 23 bases. This CDR3 is built from 17 residues.

Of note for this clone: Other DNA sequences in this specimen translate into the identical CDR3. The rearrangement joins TRBV27 to TRBJ1-1; D uncertain. The length of the CDR3 is 12 residues. The V and J ends lost 2 bases and 5 bases respectively, with 6 bases between them. Germline loops: CDR1 MNHEY, CDR2 SMNVEV (reference sequence). The CDR3, as DNA: TGTGCCAGCAGTTTACGGGGAACTGAAGCTTTCTTT. This translates into CASSLRGTEAFF.

The J gene is TRBJ2-7, the V gene TRBV2; 8 nucleotides align to TRBD1. V dropped 6 bases and J dropped 3; count of bases not matched to a gene: 4. CDR1 is SNHLY and CDR2 is FYNNEI in the germline V gene. The CDR3 is 13 residues long. The CDR3 region has the DNA TGTGCCAGCAGAGACGGGACAGGCTACGAGCAGTACTTC. Its protein product is CASRDGTGYEQYF.

This clone has a single count. This chain links TRBV29-1 with TRBJ2-3, with 7 nucleotides matching TRBD2. Germline V gene data show CDR1 as SQVTM and CDR2 as ANQGSEA. Trimming cost V 4 bases and J 0 bases; bases outside gene matches: 7. The CDR3 totals 15 residues. In DNA form, the CDR3 reads TGCAGCGTTGGGGAGCGGGGAGCTAGCACAGATACGCAGTATTTT. Residues: CSVGERGASTDTQYF.

This rearrangement joins TRBV7-9 to TRBJ2-7; D possibly corresponds to TRBD1 (6 bases). Trimming removed 5 bases from V and 2 bases from J, with 13 bases in between. The CDR3 sequence is 14 residues long. CDR1 is SEHNR and CDR2 is FQNEAQ in the germline V gene (reference sequence). This chain's CDR3 is CASSPAGATYEQYF. The CDR3 DNA is TGTGCCAGCAGCCCGGCAGGGGCAACCTACGAGCAGTACTTC.

The rearrangement uses TRBV7-9 and TRBJ2-3; 9 bases match TRBD2. In germline, CDR1 is SEHNR, CDR2 FQNEAQ (reference sequence). J lost 5 bases, V lost 0 bases, and 9 bases had no gene match. CDR3 length: 17 residues. This CDR3 is CASSLAASGMFGDTQYF. The CDR3 region has the DNA TGTGCCAGCAGCTTAGCTGCTAGCGGGATGTTTGGAGATACGCAGTATTTT.

V usage is TRBV7-9 and J usage is TRBJ2-7; 10 nucleotides line up with TRBD2. From germline, CDR1 is SEHNR and CDR2 FQNEAQ (reference sequence). The V gene end was trimmed by 1 base and the J gene end by 4 bases; junction bases not matched to a gene: 7. This CDR3 has 16 residues. CDR3 in amino acids: CASSLGETSGWYEQYF. The CDR3 region has the DNA TGTGCCAGCAGCTTAGGGGAGACTAGCGGGTGGTACGAGCAGTACTTC. The full variable domain, rest sourced from reference TRBV7-9 and TRBJ2-7, is DTGVSQNPRHKITKRGQNVTFRCDPISEHNRLYWYRQTLGQGPEFLTYFQNEAQLEKSRLLSDRFSAERPKGSFSTLEIQRTEQGDSAMYLCASSLGETSGWYEQYFGPGTRLTVT.

The chain uses TRBV9 and TRBJ2-1; D possibly uses TRBD1 or TRBD2 (5 bases each). The germline gives CDR1 SGDLS, CDR2 YYNGEE. The CDR3 loop spans 15 amino acids. Trimming removed 0 bases from V and 6 bases from J, with 13 bases in between. CDR3 amino acids: CASSVGGDSSNEQFF. The CDR3 nucleotides are TGTGCCAGCAGCGTAGGAGGGGATTCAAGCAATGAGCAGTTCTTC.

This clone was found once. This chain uses TRBV9 with TRBJ1-1; TRBD1 is a possible D gene (6 bases). CDR1 is SGDLS, CDR2 YYNGEE, per germline. V dropped 3 bases and J dropped 1 base, with 13 bases sitting between them. This CDR3 is built from 15 residues. CDR3 DNA: TGTGCCAGCAGCGGGGGGGCCCCAGAGAACACTGAAGCTTTCTTT. Translation gives CASSGGAPENTEAFF.

V is TRBV6-5 and J is TRBJ2-2; either TRBD1 or TRBD2 may supply D (6 bases each). V was shortened by 6 bases and J by 3 bases, with 14 bases between the two germline ends. From germline, CDR1 is MNHEY and CDR2 SVGAGI. There are 15 residues in the CDR3. The CDR3, as DNA: TGTGCCAGCAGCTGGGGGGCGGTCGACACCGGGGAGCTGTTTTTT. Its translation is CASSWGAVDTGELFF.

The V and J genes are TRBV25-1 and TRBJ2-1, with 8 positions matching TRBD2. The J segment lost 6 bases and the V segment lost 1 base, leaving 11 bases of the junction unmatched. The CDR3 has 17 residues. Germline V gives CDR1 MGHDK, CDR2 SYGVNS. The CDR3 spells CASSEFWREDLTNEQFF. CDR3 sequence (DNA): TGTGCCAGCAGTGAATTCTGGCGGGAGGACCTGACCAATGAGCAGTTCTTC.

The table lists this clone with a count of one. The chain joins TRBV6-1 to TRBJ2-5, with 8 bases matching TRBD1. The CDR3 loop spans 16 amino acids. CDR1 is MNHNS, CDR2 SASEGT, per germline. V lost 1 base, J lost 5 bases, and 9 bases stayed unmatched. CDR3 in amino acids: CASSEGITGGRETQYF. The CDR3 DNA reads TGTGCCAGCAGTGAAGGCATTACAGGGGGAAGGGAGACCCAGTACTTC.